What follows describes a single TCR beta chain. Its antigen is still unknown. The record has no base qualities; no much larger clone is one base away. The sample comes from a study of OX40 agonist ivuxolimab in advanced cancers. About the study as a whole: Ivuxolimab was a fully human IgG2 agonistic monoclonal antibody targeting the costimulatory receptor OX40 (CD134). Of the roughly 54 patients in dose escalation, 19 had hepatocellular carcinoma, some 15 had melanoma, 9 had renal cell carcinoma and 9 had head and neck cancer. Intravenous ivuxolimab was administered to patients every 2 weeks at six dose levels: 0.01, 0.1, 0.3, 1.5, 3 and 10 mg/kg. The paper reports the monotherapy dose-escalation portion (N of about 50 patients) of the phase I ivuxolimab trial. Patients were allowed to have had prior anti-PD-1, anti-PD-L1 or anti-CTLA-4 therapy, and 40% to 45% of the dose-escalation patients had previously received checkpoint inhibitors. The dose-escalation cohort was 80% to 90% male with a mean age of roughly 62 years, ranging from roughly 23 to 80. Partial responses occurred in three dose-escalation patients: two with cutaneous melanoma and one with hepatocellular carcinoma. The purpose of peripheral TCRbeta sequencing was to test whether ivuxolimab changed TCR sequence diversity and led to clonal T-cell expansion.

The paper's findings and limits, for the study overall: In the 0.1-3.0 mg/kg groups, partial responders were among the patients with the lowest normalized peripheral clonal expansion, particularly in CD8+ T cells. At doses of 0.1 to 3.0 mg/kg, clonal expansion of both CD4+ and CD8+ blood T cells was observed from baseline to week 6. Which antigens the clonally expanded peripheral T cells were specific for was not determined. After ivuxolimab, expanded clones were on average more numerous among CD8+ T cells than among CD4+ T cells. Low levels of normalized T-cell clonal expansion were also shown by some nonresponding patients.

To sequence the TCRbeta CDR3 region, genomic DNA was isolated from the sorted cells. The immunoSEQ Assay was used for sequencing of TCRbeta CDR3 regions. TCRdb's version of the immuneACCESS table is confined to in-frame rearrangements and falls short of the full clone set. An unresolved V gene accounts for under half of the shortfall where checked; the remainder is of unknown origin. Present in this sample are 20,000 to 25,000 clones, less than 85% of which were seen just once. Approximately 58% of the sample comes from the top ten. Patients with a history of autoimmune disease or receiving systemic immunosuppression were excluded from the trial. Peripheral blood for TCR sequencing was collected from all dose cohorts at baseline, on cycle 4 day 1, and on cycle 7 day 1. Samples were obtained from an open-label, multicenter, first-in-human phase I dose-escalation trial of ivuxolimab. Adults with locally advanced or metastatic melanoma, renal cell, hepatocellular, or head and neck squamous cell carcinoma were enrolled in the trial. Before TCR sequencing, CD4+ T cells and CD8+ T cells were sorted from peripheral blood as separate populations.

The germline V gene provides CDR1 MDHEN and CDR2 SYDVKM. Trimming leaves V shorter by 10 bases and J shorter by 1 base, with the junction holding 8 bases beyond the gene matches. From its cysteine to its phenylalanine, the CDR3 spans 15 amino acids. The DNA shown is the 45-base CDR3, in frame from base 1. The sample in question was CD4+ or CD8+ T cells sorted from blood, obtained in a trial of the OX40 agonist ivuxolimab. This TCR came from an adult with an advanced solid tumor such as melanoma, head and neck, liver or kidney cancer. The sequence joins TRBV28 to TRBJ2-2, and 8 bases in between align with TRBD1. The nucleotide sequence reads TGTGCCACCAGGGGGCCGAGGGAGAACACCGGGGAGCTGTTTTTT. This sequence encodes CATRGPRENTGELFF.